The clone carrying this TCR beta chain was observed a handful of times. Assay used: immunoSEQ multiplex PCR; TCRdb lists only in-frame clones, some missing. The sample lists about 120,000 clones; roughly nine tenths were seen once. The ends lost 3 bases at V and 5 bases at J; junction bases unmatched: 3. This CDR3 region has 14 residues. Germline V lookup: CDR1 LNHNV, CDR2 YYDKDF (reference sequence). These data belong to a study of control samples from healthy donors and cancer patients. Source material: blood. This sequence joins TRBV15 and TRBJ2-2; 7 bases line up with TRBD1. The TCR sequence derives from a middle-aged man in good health. The CDR3 here is CATSRETGTGELFF. CDR3 nucleotides: TGTGCCACCAGCAGGGAGACAGGGACCGGGGAGCTGTTTTTT.